This TCR beta chain is drawn from a study of identical twins. Whole-study findings and limits: In monozygotic twins, models underestimated the sharing of out-of-frame TCR alpha. The same donors were not followed; conclusions instead depended on cross-sectional statistical analysis.

In this sample, this clonotype turned up many times. Antigen specificity is unknown. Germline trimming cut 4 bases from V and 2 bases from J; bases unmatched to any gene: 5. CDR3 length: 14 residues. CDR1 and CDR2 from the germline V gene are SQVTM and ANQGSEA. With template switching, a universal primer site was added, and the cDNA carried unique molecular identifiers. Using its own MiXCR run on the 5' RACE reads, TCRdb lists one record per CDR3 protein. The sample records hundreds of thousands of distinct CDR3 sequences, roughly 26% being singletons. These data also featured in a second study, about T cells expressing NK-cell markers. That report notes: According to the study, TCR beta repertoires originated from sorted CD3+CD56+NKG2C+, CD3+CD56+NKG2C- and CD3+CD56-NKG2C+ T cells.

The sequence came from a young woman in good health. The chain couples TRBV29-1 to TRBJ2-1; 7 bases line up with TRBD2. Material for sequencing was CD4+ T cells sorted from blood. The CDR3: CSVGGGGAYNEQFF. CDR3 in DNA: TGCAGCGTTGGGGGCGGGGGTGCCTACAATGAGCAGTTCTTC.